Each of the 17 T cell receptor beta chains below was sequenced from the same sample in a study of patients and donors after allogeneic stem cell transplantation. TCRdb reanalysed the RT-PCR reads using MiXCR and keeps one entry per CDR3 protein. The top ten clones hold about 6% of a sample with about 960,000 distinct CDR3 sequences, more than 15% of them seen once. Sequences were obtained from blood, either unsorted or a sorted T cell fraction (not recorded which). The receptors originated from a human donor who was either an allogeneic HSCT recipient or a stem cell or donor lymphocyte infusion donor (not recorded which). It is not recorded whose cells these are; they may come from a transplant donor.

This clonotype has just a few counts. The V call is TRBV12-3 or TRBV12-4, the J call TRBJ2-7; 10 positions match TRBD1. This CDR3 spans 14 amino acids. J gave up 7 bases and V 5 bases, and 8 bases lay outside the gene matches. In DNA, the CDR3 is TGTGCCAGCAGTCCCCCCGGGACAGGGGAGGAGCAGTACTTC. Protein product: CASSPPGTGEEQYF.

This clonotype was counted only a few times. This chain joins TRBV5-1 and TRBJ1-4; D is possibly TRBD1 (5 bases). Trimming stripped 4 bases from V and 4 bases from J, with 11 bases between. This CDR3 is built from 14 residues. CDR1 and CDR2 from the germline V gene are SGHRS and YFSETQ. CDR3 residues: CASSGGGGNEKLFF. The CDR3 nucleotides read TGCGCCAGCAGCGGGGGAGGAGGTAATGAAAAACTGTTTTTT.

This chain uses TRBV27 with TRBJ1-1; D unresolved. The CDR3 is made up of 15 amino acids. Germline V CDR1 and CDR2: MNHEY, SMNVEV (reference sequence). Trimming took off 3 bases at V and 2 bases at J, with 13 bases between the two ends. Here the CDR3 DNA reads TGTGCCAGCAGTTTCTCCCGACTGTCTAACACTGAAGCTTTCTTT. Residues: CASSFSRLSNTEAFF.

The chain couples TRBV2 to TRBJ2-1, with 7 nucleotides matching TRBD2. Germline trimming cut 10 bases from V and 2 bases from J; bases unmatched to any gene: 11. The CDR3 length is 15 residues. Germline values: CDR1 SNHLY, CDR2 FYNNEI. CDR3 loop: CATRRREGPYNEQFF. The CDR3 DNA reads TGTGCCACCAGAAGGAGGGAGGGCCCCTACAATGAGCAGTTCTTC.

In DNA form, the CDR3 reads TGTGCCAGCAGCTCACGCTACCCCTACGAGCAGTACTTC. It encodes CASSSRYPYEQYF. The genes are TRBV7-8 and TRBJ2-7, with D unclear. The CDR3 extends over 13 amino acids. V lost 4 bases and J 2 bases, leaving 9 bases between the germline ends. Germline-derived CDR1 and CDR2 are SGHVS and FQNEAQ.

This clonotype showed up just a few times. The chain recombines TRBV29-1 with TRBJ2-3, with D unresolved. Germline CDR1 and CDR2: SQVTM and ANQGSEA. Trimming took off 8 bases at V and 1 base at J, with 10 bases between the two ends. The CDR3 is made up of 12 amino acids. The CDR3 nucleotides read TGCAGCACTGGGGAAGGCACAGATACGCAGTATTTT. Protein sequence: CSTGEGTDTQYF.

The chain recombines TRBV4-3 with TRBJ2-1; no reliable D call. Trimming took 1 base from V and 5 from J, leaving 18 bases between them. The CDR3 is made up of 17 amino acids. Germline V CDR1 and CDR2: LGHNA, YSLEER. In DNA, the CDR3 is TGCGCCAGCAGCCAAGGTGTAATTACTAATGCCCACAATGAGCAGTTCTTC. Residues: CASSQGVITNAHNEQFF.

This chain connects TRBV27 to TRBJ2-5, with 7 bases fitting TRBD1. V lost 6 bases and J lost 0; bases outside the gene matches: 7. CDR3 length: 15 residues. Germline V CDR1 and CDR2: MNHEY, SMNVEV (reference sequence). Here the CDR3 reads CASSYGTAYQETQYF. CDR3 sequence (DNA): TGTGCCAGCAGCTACGGGACAGCGTACCAAGAGACCCAGTACTTC.

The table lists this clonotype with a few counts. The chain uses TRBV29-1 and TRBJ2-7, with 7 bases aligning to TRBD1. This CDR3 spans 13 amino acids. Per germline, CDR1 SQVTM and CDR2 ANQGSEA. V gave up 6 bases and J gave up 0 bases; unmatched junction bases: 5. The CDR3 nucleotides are TGCAGCGTGGTCGGGACAGACTCCTACGAGCAGTACTTC. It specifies CSVVGTDSYEQYF.

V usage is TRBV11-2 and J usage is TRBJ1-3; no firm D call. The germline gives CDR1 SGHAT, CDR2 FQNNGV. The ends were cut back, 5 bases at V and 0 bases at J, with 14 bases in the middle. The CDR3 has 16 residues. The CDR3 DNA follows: TGTGCCAGCAGCCCCCGCTGGACGAGCTCTGGAAACACCATATATTTT. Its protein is CASSPRWTSSGNTIYF.

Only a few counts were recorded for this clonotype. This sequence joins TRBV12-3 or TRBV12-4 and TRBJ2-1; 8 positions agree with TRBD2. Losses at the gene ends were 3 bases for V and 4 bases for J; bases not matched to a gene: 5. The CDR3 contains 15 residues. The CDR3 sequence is CASSLWREVYNEQFF. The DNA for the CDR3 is TGTGCCAGCAGTTTGTGGCGGGAGGTATACAATGAGCAGTTCTTC.

The DNA for the CDR3 is TGTGCCAGCAGTTACCTTGCGGGAGGGCCAGAAGATACGCAGTATTTT. It encodes CASSYLAGGPEDTQYF. The gene calls are TRBV6-5 and TRBJ2-3; 9 bases agree with TRBD2. The germline CDR1 and CDR2 sequences are MNHEY and SVGAGI. The CDR3 is 16 residues long. The ends lost 2 bases at V and 5 bases at J; junction bases unmatched: 8.

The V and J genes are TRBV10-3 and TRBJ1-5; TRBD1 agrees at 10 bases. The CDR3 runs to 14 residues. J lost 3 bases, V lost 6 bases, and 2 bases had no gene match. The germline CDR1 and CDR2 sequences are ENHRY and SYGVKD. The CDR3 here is CAISGTGDNQPQHF. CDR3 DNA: TGTGCCATCAGCGGGACAGGGGACAATCAGCCCCAGCATTTT.

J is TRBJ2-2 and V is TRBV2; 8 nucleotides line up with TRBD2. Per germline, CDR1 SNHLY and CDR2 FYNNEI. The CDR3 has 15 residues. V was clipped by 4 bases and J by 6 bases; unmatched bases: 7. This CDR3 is CASSAGAAGAGELFF. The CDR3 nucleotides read TGTGCCAGCAGTGCCGGGGCAGCGGGGGCCGGGGAGCTGTTTTTT.

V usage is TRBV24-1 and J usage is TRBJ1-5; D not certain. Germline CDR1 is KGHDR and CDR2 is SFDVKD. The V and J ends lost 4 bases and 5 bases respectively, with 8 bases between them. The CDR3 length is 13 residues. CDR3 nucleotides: TGTGCCACCAGTGACCACCAGGATCAGCCCCAGCATTTT. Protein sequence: CATSDHQDQPQHF.

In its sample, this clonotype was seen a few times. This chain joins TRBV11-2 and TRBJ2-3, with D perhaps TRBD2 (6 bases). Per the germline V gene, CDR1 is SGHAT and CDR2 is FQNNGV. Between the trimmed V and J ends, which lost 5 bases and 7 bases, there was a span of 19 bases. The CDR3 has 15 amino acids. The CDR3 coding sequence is TGTGCCAGCAGCCCAATTCAGGGAGGTGATTATACGCAGTATTTT. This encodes CASSPIQGGDYTQYF.

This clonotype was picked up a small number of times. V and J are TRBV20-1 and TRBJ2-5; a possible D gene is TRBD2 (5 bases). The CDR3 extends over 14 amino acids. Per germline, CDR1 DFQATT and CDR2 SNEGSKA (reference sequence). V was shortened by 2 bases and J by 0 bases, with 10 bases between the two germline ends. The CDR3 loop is CSARLPDYQETQYF. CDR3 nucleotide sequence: TGCAGTGCTAGACTTCCGGACTACCAAGAGACCCAGTACTTC.